This T cell receptor (beta chain) originates from a study of blood T cell repertoires in COVID-19. Produced via immunoSEQ multiplex PCR; TCRdb's table is partial and in-frame only. Of about 100,000 clones listed, 65% to 90% are singletons. V was cut by 7 bases and J by 0 bases, with 9 bases left in between. The germline CDR1 and CDR2 sequences are MNHNY and SVGAGI (reference sequence). The CDR3 consists of 14 residues. The sample taken for sequencing was PBMCs or T cells enriched from blood (not recorded which). J is TRBJ1-4 and V is TRBV6-6; no reliable D call. The receptor comes from a woman aged 50 to 60 who had recovered from COVID-19. The CDR3 reads CASNTRATNEKLFF. The DNA of the CDR3 is TGTGCCAGCAACACTAGAGCAACTAATGAAAAACTGTTTTTT.